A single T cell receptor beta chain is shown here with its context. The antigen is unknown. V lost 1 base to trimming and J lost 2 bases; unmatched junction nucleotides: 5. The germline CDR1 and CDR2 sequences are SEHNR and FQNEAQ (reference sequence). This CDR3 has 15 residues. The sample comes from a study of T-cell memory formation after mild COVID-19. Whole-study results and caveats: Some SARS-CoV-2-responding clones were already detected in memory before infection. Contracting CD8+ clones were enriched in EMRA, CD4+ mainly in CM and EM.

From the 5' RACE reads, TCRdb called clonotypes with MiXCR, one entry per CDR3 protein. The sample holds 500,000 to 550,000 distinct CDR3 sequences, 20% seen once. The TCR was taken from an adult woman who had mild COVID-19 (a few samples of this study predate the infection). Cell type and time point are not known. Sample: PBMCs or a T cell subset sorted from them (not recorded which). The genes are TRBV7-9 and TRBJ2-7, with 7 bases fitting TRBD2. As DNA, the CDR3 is TGTGCCAGCAGCTTAGGCGGGAGCGTCACCTACGAGCAGTACTTC. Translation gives CASSLGGSVTYEQYF.